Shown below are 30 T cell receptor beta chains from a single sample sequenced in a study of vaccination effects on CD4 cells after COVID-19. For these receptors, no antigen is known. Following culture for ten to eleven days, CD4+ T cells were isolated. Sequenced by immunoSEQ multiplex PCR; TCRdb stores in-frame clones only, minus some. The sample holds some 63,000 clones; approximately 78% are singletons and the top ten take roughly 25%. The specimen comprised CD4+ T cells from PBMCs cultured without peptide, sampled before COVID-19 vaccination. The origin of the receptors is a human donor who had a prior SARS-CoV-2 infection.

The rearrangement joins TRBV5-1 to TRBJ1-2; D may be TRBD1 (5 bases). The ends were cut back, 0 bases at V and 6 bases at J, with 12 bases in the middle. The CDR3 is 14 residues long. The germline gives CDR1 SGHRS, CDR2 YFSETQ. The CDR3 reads CASSLADRWDGYTF. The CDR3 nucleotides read TGCGCCAGCAGCTTGGCTGACAGATGGGATGGCTACACCTTC.

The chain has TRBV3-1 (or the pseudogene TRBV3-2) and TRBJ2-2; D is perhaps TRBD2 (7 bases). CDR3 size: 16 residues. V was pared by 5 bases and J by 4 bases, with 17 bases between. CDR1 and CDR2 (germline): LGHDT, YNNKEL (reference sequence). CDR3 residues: CASSFRGGDSTGELFF. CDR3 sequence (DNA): TGTGCCAGCAGCTTTAGGGGGGGAGACTCCACCGGGGAGCTGTTTTTT.

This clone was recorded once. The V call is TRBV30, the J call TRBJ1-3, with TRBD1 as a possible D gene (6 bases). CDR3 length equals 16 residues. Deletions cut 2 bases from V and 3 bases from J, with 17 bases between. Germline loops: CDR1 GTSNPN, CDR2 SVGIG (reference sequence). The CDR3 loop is CAWSPTGWSRGNTIYF. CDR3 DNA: TGTGCCTGGAGTCCAACAGGGTGGTCCCGTGGAAACACCATATATTTT. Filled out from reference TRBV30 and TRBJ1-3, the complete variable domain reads SQTIHQWPATLVQPVGSPLSLECTVEGTSNPNLYWYRQAAGRGLQLLFYSVGIGQISSEVPQNLSASRPQDRQFILSSKKLLLSDSGFYLCAWSPTGWSRGNTIYFGEGSWLTVV.

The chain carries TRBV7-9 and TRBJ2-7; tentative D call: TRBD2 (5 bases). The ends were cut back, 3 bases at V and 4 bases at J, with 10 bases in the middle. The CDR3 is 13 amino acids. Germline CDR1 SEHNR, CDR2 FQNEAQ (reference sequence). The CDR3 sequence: CASSLGRLYEQYF. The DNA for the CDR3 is TGTGCCAGCAGCTTGGGGAGATTATACGAGCAGTACTTC.

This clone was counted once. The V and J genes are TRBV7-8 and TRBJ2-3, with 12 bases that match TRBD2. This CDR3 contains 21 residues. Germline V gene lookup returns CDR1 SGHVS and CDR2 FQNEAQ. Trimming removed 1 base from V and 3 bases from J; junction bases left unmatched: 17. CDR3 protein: CASSLGLRLAGGPGSTDTQYF. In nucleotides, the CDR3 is TGTGCCAGCAGCTTAGGACTTAGGCTAGCGGGGGGGCCAGGGTCAACAGATACGCAGTATTTT.

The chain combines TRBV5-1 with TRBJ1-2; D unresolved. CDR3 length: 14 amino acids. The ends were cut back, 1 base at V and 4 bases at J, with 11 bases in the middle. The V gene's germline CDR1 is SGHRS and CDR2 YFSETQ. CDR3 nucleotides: TGCGCCAGCAGCTTGTCCGTAGTTGCCTATGGCTACACCTTC. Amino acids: CASSLSVVAYGYTF.

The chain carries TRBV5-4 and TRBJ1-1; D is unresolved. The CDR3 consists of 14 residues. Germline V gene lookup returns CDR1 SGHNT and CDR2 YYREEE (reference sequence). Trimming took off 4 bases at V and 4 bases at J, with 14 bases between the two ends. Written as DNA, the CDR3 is TGTGCCAGCAGCGCCATACTTAAAGGCACTGAAGCTTTCTTT. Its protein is CASSAILKGTEAFF.

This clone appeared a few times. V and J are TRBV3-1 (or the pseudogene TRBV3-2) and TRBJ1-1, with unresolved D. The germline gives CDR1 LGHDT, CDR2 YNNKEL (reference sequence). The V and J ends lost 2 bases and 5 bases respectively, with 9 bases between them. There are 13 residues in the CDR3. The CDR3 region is CASSQRDSTEAFF. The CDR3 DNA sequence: TGTGCCAGCAGCCAAAGGGATTCGACTGAAGCTTTCTTT.

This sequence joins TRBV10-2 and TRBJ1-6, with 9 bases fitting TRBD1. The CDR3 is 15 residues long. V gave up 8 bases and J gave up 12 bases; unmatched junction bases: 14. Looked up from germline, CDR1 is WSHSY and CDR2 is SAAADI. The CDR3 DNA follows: TGCGCCAGCTCCTACCGCGGGGGACAGGGCGTACCCCTCCACTTT. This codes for CASSYRGGQGVPLHF.

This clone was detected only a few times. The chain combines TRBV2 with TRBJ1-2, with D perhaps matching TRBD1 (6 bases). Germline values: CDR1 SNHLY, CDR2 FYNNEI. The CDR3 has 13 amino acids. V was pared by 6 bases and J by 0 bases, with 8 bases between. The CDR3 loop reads CASRGQTNYGYTF. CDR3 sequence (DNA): TGTGCCAGCAGAGGACAGACTAACTATGGCTACACCTTC.

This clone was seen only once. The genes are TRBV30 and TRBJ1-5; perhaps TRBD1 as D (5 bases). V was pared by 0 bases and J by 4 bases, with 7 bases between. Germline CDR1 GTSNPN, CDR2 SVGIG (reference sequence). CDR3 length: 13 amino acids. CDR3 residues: CAWSVWGNQPQHF. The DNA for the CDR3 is TGTGCCTGGAGTGTATGGGGGAATCAGCCCCAGCATTTT.

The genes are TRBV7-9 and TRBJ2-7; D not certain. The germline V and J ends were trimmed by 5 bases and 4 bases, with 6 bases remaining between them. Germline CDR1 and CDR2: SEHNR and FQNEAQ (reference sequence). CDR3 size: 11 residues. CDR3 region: CASSAQYEQYF. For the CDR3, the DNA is TGTGCCAGCAGCGCCCAGTACGAGCAGTACTTC.

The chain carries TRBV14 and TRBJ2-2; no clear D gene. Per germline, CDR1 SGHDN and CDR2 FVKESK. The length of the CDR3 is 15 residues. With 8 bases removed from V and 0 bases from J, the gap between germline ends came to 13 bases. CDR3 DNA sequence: TGTGCCAGCGGACGACTTGATGCGAACACCGGGGAGCTGTTTTTT. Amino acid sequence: CASGRLDANTGELFF.

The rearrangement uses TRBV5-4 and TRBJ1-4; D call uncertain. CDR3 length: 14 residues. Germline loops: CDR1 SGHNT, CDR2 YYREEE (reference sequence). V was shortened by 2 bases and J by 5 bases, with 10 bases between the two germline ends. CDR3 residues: CASSFGQENEKLFF. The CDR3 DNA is TGTGCCAGCAGCTTTGGGCAGGAAAATGAAAAACTGTTTTTT. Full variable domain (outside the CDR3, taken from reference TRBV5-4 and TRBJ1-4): ETGVTQSPTHLIKTRGQQVTLRCSSQSGHNTVSWYQQALGQGPQFIFQYYREEENGRGNFPPRFSGLQFPNYSSELNVNALELDDSALYLCASSFGQENEKLFFGSGTQLSVL.

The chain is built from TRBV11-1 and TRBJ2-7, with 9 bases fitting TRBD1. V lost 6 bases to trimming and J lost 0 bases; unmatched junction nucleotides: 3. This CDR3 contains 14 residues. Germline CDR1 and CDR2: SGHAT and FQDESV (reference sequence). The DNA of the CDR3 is TGTGCCAGCAGACGGGACAGGGCCTCCTACGAGCAGTACTTC. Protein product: CASRRDRASYEQYF.

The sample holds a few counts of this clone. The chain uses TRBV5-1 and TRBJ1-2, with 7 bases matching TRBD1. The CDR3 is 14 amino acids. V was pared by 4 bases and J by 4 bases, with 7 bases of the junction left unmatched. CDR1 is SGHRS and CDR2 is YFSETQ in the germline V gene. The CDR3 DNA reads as TGCGCCAGCAGCGCTTCACAGGGGACCTATGGCTACACCTTC. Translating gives CASSASQGTYGYTF. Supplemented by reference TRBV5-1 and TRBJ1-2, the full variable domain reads KAGVTQTPRYLIKTRGQQVTLSCSPISGHRSVSWYQQTPGQGLQFLFEYFSETQRNKGNFPGRFSGRQFSNSRSEMNVSTLELGDSALYLCASSASQGTYGYTFGSGTRLTVV.

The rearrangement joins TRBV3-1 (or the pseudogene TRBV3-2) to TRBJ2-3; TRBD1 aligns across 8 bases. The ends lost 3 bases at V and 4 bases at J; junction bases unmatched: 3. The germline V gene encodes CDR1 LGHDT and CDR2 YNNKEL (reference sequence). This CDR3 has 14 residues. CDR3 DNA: TGTGCCAGCAGCCAGGAACAGGGGGCAGATACGCAGTATTTT. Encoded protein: CASSQEQGADTQYF.

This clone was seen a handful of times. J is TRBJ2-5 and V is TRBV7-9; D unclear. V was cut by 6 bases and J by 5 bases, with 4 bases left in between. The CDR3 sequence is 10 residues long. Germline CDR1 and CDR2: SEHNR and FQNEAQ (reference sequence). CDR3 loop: CASRGETQYF. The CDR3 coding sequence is TGTGCCAGCAGGGGGGAGACCCAGTACTTC.

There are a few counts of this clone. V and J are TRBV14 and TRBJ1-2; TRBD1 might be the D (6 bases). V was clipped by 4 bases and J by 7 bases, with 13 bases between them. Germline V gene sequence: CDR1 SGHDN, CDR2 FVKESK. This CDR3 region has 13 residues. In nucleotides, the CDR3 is TGTGCCAGCAGCCTACAGGGTCGGGGTGGCTACACCTTC. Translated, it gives CASSLQGRGGYTF.

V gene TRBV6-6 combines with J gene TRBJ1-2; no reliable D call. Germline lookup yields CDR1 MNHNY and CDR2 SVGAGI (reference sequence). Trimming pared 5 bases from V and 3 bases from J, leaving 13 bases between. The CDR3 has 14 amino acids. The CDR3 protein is CASSPAEIYYGYTF. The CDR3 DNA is TGTGCCAGCAGTCCGGCTGAAATATACTATGGCTACACCTTC.

CDR3 bases: TGTGCCAGCAGCGAGGAACAAGAGACCCAGTACTTC. The encoded protein is CASSEEQETQYF. The chain has TRBV2 and TRBJ2-5; the D is unclear. V dropped 6 bases and J dropped 2 bases, with 7 bases sitting between them. Germline V gene lookup returns CDR1 SNHLY and CDR2 FYNNEI. CDR3 size: 12 residues.

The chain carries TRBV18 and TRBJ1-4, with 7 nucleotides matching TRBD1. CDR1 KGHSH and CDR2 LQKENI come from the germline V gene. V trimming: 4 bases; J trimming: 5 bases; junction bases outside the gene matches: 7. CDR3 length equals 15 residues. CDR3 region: CASSQQQGPNEKLFF. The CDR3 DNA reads TGTGCCAGCTCACAACAACAGGGGCCGAATGAAAAACTGTTTTTT.

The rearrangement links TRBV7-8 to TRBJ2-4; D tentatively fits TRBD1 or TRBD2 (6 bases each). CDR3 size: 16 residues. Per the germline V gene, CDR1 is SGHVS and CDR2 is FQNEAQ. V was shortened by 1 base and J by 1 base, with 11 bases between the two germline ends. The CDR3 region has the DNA TGTGCCAGCAGCTTAGAGATAGGGGGGGCCAAAAACATTCAGTACTTC. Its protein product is CASSLEIGGAKNIQYF.

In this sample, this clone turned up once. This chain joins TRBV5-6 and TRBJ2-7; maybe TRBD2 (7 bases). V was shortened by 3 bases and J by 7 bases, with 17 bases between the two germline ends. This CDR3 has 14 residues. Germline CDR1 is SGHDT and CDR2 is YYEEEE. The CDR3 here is CASSWDGGAREQYF. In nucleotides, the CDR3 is TGTGCCAGCAGCTGGGATGGGGGGGCTCGGGAGCAGTACTTC.

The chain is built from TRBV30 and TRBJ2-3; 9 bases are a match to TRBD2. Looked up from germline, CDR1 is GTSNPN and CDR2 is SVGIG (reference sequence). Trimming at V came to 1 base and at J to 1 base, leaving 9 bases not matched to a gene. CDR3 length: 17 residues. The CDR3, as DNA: TGTGCCTGGAGTGGGGAGCGGGGGGAGTCTCGCACAGATACGCAGTATTTT. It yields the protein CAWSGERGESRTDTQYF.

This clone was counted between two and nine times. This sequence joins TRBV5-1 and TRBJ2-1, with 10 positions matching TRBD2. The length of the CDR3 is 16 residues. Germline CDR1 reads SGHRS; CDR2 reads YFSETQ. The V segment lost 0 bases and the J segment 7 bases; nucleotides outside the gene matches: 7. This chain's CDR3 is CASSLGPIAGGNEQFF. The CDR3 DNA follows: TGCGCCAGCAGCTTGGGCCCCATAGCGGGGGGTAATGAGCAGTTCTTC.

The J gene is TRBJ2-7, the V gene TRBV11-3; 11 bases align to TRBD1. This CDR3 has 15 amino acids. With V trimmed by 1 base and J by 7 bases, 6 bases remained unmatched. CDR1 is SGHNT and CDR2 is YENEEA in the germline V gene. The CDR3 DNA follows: TGTGCCAGCAGCTTAGCGGGACAGGGGGGCGGAGAGCAGTACTTC. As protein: CASSLAGQGGGEQYF.

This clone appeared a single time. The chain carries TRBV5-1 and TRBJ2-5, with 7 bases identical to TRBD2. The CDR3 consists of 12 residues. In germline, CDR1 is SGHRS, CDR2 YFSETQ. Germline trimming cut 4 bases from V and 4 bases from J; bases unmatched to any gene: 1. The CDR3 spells CASSPGGETQYF. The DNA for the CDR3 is TGCGCCAGCAGCCCGGGGGGAGAGACCCAGTACTTC.

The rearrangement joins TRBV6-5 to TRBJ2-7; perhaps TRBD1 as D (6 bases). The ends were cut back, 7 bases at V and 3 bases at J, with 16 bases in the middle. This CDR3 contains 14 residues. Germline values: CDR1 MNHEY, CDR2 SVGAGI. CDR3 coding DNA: TGTGCCAGCAACCGACGGGACACCTACTACGAGCAGTACTTC. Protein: CASNRRDTYYEQYF.

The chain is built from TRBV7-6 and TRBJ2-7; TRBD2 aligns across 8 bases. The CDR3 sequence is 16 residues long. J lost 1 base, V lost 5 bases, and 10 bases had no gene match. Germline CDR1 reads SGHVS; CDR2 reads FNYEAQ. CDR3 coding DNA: TGTGCCAGCAGCATCAGGCCGGGACTAGAGTCCTACGAGCAGTACTTC. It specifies CASSIRPGLESYEQYF. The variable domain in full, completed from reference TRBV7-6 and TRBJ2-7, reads GAGVSQSPRYKVTKRGQDVALRCDPISGHVSLYWYRQALGQGPEFLTYFNYEAQQDKSGLPNDRFSAERPEGSISTLTIQRTEQRDSAMYRCASSIRPGLESYEQYFGPGTRLTVT.